The sequence of this T cell receptor beta chain was determined in a study of human T cells and chemical hapten exposure. Study overall: The use of 2% DPC on approximately 2 cm by approximately 2 cm of upper inner arm skin constituted sensitization.

TCRdb re-called the RACE reads through MiXCR, storing one row per CDR3 protein. In the table there are tens of thousands of distinct CDR3 sequences, approximately 3.4% of which are singletons. Time point noted: patch test 2, 6 weeks after DPC sensitization. Regarding treatment: therapeutic diphenylcyclopropenone sensitization with weekly scalp DPC. The TCR comes from a man aged 40-50 years with alopecia areata. Some clones in this sample may be carry-over from other donors' samples. Sequenced here: whole blood, sampled in connection with sensitization to the hapten diphenylcyclopropenone (DPC).

CDR3 loop: CASGLIETQYF. Written as DNA, the CDR3 is TGTGCCAGCGGCCTAATAGAGACCCAGTACTTC. The rearrangement links TRBV2 to TRBJ2-5, with no clear D. V was clipped by 8 bases and J by 4 bases, with 8 bases between them. The CDR3 loop spans 11 amino acids. Germline V gene lookup returns CDR1 SNHLY and CDR2 FYNNEI. Drawing the rest from reference TRBV2 and TRBJ2-5, the complete variable domain is EPEVTQTPSHQVTQMGQEVILRCVPISNHLYFYWYRQILGQKVEFLVSFYNNEISEKSEIFDDQFSVERPDGSNFTLKIRSTKLEDSAMYFCASGLIETQYFGPGTRLLVL.